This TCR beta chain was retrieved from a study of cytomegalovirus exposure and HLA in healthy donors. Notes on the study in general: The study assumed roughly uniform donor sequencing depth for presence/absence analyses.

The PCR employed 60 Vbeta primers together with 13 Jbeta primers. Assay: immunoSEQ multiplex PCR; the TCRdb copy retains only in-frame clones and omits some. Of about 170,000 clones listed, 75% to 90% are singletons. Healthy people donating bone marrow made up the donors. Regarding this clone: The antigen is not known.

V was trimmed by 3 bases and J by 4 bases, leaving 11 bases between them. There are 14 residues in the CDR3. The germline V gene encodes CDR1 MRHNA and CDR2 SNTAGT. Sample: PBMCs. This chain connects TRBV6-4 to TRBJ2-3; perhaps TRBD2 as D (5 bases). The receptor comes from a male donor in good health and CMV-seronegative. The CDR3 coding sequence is TGTGCCAGCAGTGAAGGAGGCGAGGCAGATACGCAGTATTTT. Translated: CASSEGGEADTQYF.